Listed below are T cell receptor beta chains from one sample, sequenced in a study of preoperative IRX-2 immunotherapy in early breast cancer. Produced via immunoSEQ multiplex PCR; TCRdb's table is partial and in-frame only. The table has 30,000 to 45,000 clones, 65% to 90% seen once. The source material was lymph node tissue, sampled after IRX-2 immunotherapy. The source of these receptors is a human donor with breast cancer. CDR3s include the opening cysteine and the closing phenylalanine or tryptophan. Each record gives: clone size, D gene, J gene, V gene, CDR3 DNA, CDR3 protein. A D gene is named only where the DNA matches it firmly. Not every row has a clone size; where given, it reads once, few, many or a size class.

>NA|TRBD1|TRBJ1-6|TRBV7-6
TGTGCCAGCAGCTATCTTATACAGGGGGCGCGTAATTCACCCCTCCACTTT
CASSYLIQGARNSPLHF
>NA|TRBD1|TRBJ1-4|TRBV5-1
TGCGCCAGCAGCTCCAGGGGGACTAATGAAAAACTGTTTTTT
CASSSRGTNEKLFF
>NA|TRBD2|TRBJ2-1|TRBV23-1
TGCGCCAGCAGCCAAGGACCCTTGGCGGGGGGGTACAATGAGCAGTTCTTC
CASSQGPLAGGYNEQFF
>once|TRBD1|TRBJ1-2|TRBV5-1
TGCGCCAGCAGCTTGGAACAGGGGGGCTATGGCTACACCTTC
CASSLEQGGYGYTF
>NA|NA|TRBJ2-6|TRBV15
TGTGCCACCAGCAGGTCCATGGGGACGCAGGGTTTTGGGGCCAACGTCCTGACTTTC
CATSRSMGTQGFGANVLTF
>NA|NA|TRBJ1-2|TRBV4-1
TGCGCCAGCAGCCAAGAGCCGGGGAGCGGCTACACCTTC
CASSQEPGSGYTF
>NA|NA|TRBJ2-3|TRBV7-1
TGTGCCAGCAGCTTAGCTCTCCGAGATACGCAGTATTTT
CASSLALRDTQYF
>few|NA|TRBJ1-3|TRBV11-3
TGTGCCAGCAGTCCCACTCGCTGGGGAAGCTCTGGAAACACCATATATTTT
CASSPTRWGSSGNTIYF
>NA|NA|TRBJ1-5|TRBV19
TGTGCCAGTAGTGGCACGGGACCCGGAGGGAGGGAGCCCCAGCATTTT
CASSGTGPGGREPQHF
>NA|NA|TRBJ2-7|TRBV6-8
TGTGCCATCAGTGCTCAGGGCTCCTACGAGCAGTACTTC
CAISAQGSYEQYF
>NA|TRBD1|TRBJ1-4|TRBV12-5
TGTGCCAGCACACGGACAGGGGTTGAGGAAAAACTGTTTTTT
CASTRTGVEEKLFF
>NA|NA|TRBJ2-5|TRBV29-1
TGCAGCGTTGAGTCTTACCAAGAGACCCAGTACTTC
CSVESYQETQYF
>once|NA|TRBJ2-5|TRBV7-6
TGTGCTAGCAGCCGAGGGACTTTGCAAGAGACCCAGTACTTC
CASSRGTLQETQYF
>NA|TRBD2|TRBJ2-3|TRBV11-3
TGTGCCAGCAGCTTAATGGCGGGGGAAACAGATACGCAGTATTTT
CASSLMAGETDTQYF
>NA|NA|TRBJ1-4|TRBV18
TGTGCCAGCTCACCAGGGCTTAATGAAAAACTGTTTTTT
CASSPGLNEKLFF
>NA|TRBD1|TRBJ2-7|TRBV18
TGTGCCAGCTCACCCAAGGGGACAGGGGTGATTGAGCAGTACTTC
CASSPKGTGVIEQYF
>NA|NA|TRBJ1-2|TRBV6-8
TGTGCCAGCAGTTGGGGGGATTCCTATGGCTACACCTTC
CASSWGDSYGYTF
>NA|NA|TRBJ1-5|TRBV12-1
TGTGCCAGCAGCTTTGGGGGACGAACTGGGAGGAATCAGCCCCAGCATTTT
CASSFGGRTGRNQPQHF
>once|TRBD1|TRBJ1-5|TRBV5-1
TGCGCCAGCAGCCCGGAGACAGGGTACAATCAGCCCCAGCATTTT
CASSPETGYNQPQHF
>NA|NA|TRBJ1-2|TRBV11-3
TGTGCCAGCAGCCCTCTGACAGTGCCGAGAGGGTATGGCTACACCTTC
CASSPLTVPRGYGYTF
>NA|NA|TRBJ1-1|TRBV11-3
TGTGCCAGCAGCCCCCTGGGCTTTCTAGACACTGAAGCTTTCTTT
CASSPLGFLDTEAFF
>NA|NA|TRBJ1-1|TRBV6-8
TGTGCCAGCAGTGTGATTGTTCGGGTCTCCGGGGGGGCTTTCTTT
CASSVIVRVSGGAFF
>NA|TRBD1|TRBJ1-2|TRBV29-1
TGCAGCGTTGGCGACAGGGGGCTTAATGGCTACACCTTC
CSVGDRGLNGYTF
>once|NA|TRBJ1-2|TRBV6-8
TGTGCCAGCAGTTACTCGAGCGTGGAGGATGGCTACACCTTC
CASSYSSVEDGYTF
>NA|NA|TRBJ1-5|TRBV28
TGTGCCAGCAACACAATCGGGGTATATAGCAATCAGCCCCAGCATTTT
CASNTIGVYSNQPQHF
>NA|NA|TRBJ2-3|TRBV11-3
TGTGCCAGCAGCCCCGGCCATACTATCACAGATACGCAGTATTTT
CASSPGHTITDTQYF
>NA|NA|TRBJ2-3|TRBV10-1
TGCGCCAGCAGTGAGTCCACCCTAGTAAGCACAGATACGCAGTATTTT
CASSESTLVSTDTQYF
>once|NA|TRBJ1-1|TRBV6-8
TGTGCCAGCAACCTAGGGGGGGCGAACACTGAAGCTTTCTTT
CASNLGGANTEAFF
>NA|NA|TRBJ1-4|TRBV19
TGTGCATCGAAGGACGGACCTAATGAAAAACTGTTTTTT
CASKDGPNEKLFF
>NA|NA|TRBJ2-1|TRBV19
TGTGCCAGTAGTATAGATGGCGGGTACTCCTACAATGAGCAGTTCTTC
CASSIDGGYSYNEQFF
>NA|NA|TRBJ2-1|TRBV12-2
TGTGCTCTCTCAGCGTTGGGACAGGGGGCTAATGAGCAGTTCTTC
CALSALGQGANEQFF
>NA|TRBD1|TRBJ1-1|TRBV28
TGTGCCAGCAGCAGGGGGGGAGGGGGCGCGGACACTGAAGCTTTCTTT
CASSRGGGGADTEAFF
>NA|NA|TRBJ2-1|TRBV5-2
TGTGCCAGCAGACTTAGCGGCCACAATGAGCAGTTCTTC
CASRLSGHNEQFF
>NA|NA|TRBJ2-7|TRBV6-8
TGTGCCAGCATCGATTGGGAGGTCGGCGAGCAGTACTTC
CASIDWEVGEQYF
>NA|NA|TRBJ1-6|TRBV28
TGTGCCAGCAGTTCGGTAGGGAGCTCCTATAATTCACCCCTCCACTTT
CASSSVGSSYNSPLHF
>NA|NA|TRBJ1-5|TRBV6-8
TGTGCCAGCAGTTATCGAAGCAATCAGCCCCAGCATTTT
CASSYRSNQPQHF
>once|NA|TRBJ2-1|TRBV28
TGTGCCAGCAGCCCCCGGGACGGGCCCTACAATGAGCAGTTCTTC
CASSPRDGPYNEQFF
>NA|TRBD1|TRBJ1-2|TRBV5-1
TGCGCCAGCAGACGAGCCTTGGGACAGTCCTATGGCTACACCTTC
CASRRALGQSYGYTF
>NA|NA|TRBJ1-5|TRBV10-2
TGCGCCAGCAGTGATTTTAGGGTCACACAGCCCCAGCATTTT
CASSDFRVTQPQHF
>few|NA|TRBJ1-6|TRBV18
TGTGCCAGCTCGCAACAGGGAGTGGAGTCACCCCTCCACTTT
CASSQQGVESPLHF